Following are 6 T cell receptor delta chains from one sample sequenced in a study of γδ T cells in repeated Plasmodium falciparum infection. Bulk repertoires came from Vgamma9/Vdelta2+ or Vdelta2-negative gammadelta T cells flow-sorted from PBMC. TCRdb made new clone calls on the multiplex PCR reads using CATT. There are 45,000 to 60,000 delta-chain clones in the sample; roughly 2% occur only once, and 24% lies in the top ten. The sample consisted of gamma-delta T cells from blood. The source is a pool of human donors (malaria-infected and uninfected, not separated).

Regarding this clone: A far larger clone is a single base away, which makes a read error likely. At the DNA level, this CDR3 is encoded by other sequences in the same sample as well. There is no J gene call, but TRDV1 is given as the V gene; TRDD3, as called in the table, went unchecked against the DNA. The V gene's germline CDR1 is TSWWSYY and CDR2 QGS. CDR3 size: 23 residues. The CDR3 nucleotides are TGTGCTCTTGGGGAACCGGCGTACTGGGGGATACCTGTGTTGATAGCTTTGACAGCACAACTCTTCTTC. This gives the protein CALGEPAYWGIPVLIALTAQLFF.

Many counts were recorded for this clone. Translating this DNA gives a protein that differs at residue 5 from the TCRdb one, which belongs to a much larger clone; a read error is likely, and the protein shown is this translation. V gene TRDV1 combines with J gene TRDJ1, with TRDD3 matching over 13 bases. J lost 3 bases, V lost 4 bases, and 17 bases had no gene match. The CDR3 covers 20 residues. Germline V gives CDR1 TSWWSYY, CDR2 QGS. This CDR3 reads CALGGAFPYWGIRGADKLIF. DNA of the CDR3: TGTGCTCTTGGGGGCGCATTCCCTTACTGGGGGATACGGGGGGCCGATAAACTCATCTTT.

In its sample, this clone was seen many times. A far larger clone is a single base away, which makes a read error likely. Other DNA sequences in this sample translate to the same CDR3. The chain has TRDV2 and TRDJ1; TRDD3 aligns across 8 bases. The J gene, not given by TCRdb, was assigned here from a germline match of the nucleotide sequence. V shed 3 bases, J shed 0 bases, and the junction held 11 bases outside the gene matches. The CDR3 covers 17 residues. Germline CDR1 GEAIGNYY, CDR2 EKD. The CDR3 sequence is CACDPVGLGDYTDKLIF. Here the CDR3 DNA reads TGTGCCTGTGACCCGGTCGGTCTGGGGGACTACACCGATAAACTCATCTTT.

Ten or more counts support this clone. A much more abundant neighbour one base away suggests this may be a read error. The same CDR3 also results from other DNA sequences found in this sample. CDR3 bases: TGTGCCTGTGACTCTACTGGGGGATCCTGGGACACCCGACAGATGTTTTTT. Protein: CACDSTGGSWDTRQMFF. This chain uses TRDV2 with TRDJ3, with 10 nucleotides matching TRDD3. The CDR3 is 17 amino acids. Per germline, CDR1 GEAIGNYY and CDR2 EKD.

This clone has ten or more counts. The protein in TCRdb stems from a much larger clone and differs at residue 5 from this DNA's translation, likely a read error; here the protein is translated from the DNA. J is TRDJ1 and V is TRDV2; 9 positions match TRDD3. TCRdb gives no J gene; it was assigned here by matching the DNA to germline. The trim removed 3 bases at V and 0 bases at J, leaving 16 bases unmatched. Germline assignment: CDR1 GEAIGNYY and CDR2 EKD. The CDR3 length is 19 residues. CDR3 nucleotide sequence: TGTGCCTGTGACGCCGGTAACCTCTACTGGGGGACCGACACCGATAAACTCATCTTT. It is translated as CACDAGNLYWGTDTDKLIF.

Notes on this clone: This DNA's translation differs at residue 19 from TCRdb's protein, which comes from a much larger clone; a read error is likely, and the protein shown is translated from the DNA. The V call is TRDV1, the J call TRDJ1, with TRDD3 matching over 10 bases. This CDR3 is 21 amino acids long. Germline assignment: CDR1 TSWWSYY and CDR2 QGS. This CDR3 reads CALGATGAPTIVRGIRGKPIF. The CDR3 coding sequence is TGTGCTCTTGGGGCCACTGGTGCTCCTACTATCGTGAGGGGGATACGCGGTAAACCCATCTTT.